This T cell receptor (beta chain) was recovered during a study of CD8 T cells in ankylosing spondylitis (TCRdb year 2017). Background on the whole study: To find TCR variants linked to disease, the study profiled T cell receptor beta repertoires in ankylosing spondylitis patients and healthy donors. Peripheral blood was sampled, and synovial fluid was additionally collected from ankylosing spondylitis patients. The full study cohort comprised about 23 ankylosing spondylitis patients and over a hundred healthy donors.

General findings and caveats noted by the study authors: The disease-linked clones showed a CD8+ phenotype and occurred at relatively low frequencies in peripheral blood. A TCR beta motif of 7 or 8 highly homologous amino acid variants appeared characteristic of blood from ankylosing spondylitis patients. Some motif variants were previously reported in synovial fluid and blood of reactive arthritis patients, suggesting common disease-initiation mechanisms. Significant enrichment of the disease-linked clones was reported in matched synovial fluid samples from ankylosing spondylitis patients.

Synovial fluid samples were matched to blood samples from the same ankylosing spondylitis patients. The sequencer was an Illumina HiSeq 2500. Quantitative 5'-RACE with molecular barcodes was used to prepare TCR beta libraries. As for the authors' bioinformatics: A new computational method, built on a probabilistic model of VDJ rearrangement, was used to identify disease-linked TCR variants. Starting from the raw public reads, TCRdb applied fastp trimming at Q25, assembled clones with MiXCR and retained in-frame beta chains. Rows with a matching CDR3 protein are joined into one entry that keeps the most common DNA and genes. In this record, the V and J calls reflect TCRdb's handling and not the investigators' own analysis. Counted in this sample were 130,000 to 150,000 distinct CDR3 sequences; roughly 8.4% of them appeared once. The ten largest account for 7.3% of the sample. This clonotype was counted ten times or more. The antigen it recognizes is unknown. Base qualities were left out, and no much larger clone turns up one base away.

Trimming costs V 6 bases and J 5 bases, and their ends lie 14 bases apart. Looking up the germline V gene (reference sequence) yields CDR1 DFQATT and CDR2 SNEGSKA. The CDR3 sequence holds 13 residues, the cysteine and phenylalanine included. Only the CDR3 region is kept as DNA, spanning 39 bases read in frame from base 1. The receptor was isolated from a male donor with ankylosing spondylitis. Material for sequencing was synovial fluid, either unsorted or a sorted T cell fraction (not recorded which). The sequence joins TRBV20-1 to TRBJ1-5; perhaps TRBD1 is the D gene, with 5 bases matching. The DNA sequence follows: TGCAGTGCAAGACGGACATCAGATCAGCCCCAGCATTTT. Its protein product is CSARRTSDQPQHF.